A single sample is the source of the 12 T cell receptor beta chains below, sequenced in a study of blood T cell repertoires in COVID-19. Method: immunoSEQ multiplex PCR; TCRdb's copy keeps in-frame clones and lacks some. In the table there are 200,000 or so clones, around 84% of which are singletons. Sequenced input: peripheral blood. The receptors were sampled from a woman of 80 years or more with COVID-19, enrolled during active disease.

Concerning this clone itself: This sample also contains other DNA sequences that code for the same CDR3. The chain combines TRBV5-1 with TRBJ2-3, with D hard to call. Trimming shortened V by 4 bases and J by 0 bases, and 3 bases separated the two germline ends. The CDR3 totals 12 residues. Per germline, CDR1 SGHRS and CDR2 YFSETQ. The CDR3 coding sequence is TGCGCCAGCAGCCCGAGCACAGATACGCAGTATTTT. Amino acid sequence: CASSPSTDTQYF.

The CDR3 loop is CASRSRASGGSDTQYF. The CDR3 DNA reads as TGCGCCAGCAGGAGTAGGGCTAGCGGGGGGTCAGATACGCAGTATTTT. V and J are TRBV10-1 and TRBJ2-3; 11 nucleotides align to TRBD2. This CDR3 has 16 residues. Germline-derived CDR1 and CDR2 are WNHNN and SYGVQD (reference sequence). Trimming cost V 6 bases and J 4 bases; bases outside gene matches: 9.

The chain uses TRBV7-2 and TRBJ2-5; 10 bases line up with TRBD1. CDR1 is SGHTA, CDR2 FQGNSA, per germline. The V gene end was trimmed by 11 bases and the J gene end by 2 bases; junction bases not matched to a gene: 5. The CDR3 has 13 residues. The CDR3 nucleotides are TGTGCCGGTACGGGACAGGGGCAAGAGACCCAGTACTTC. Translation gives CAGTGQGQETQYF.

The chain couples TRBV30 to TRBJ2-3; D gene ambiguous. V was trimmed by 4 bases and J by 5 bases, leaving 16 bases between them. In germline, CDR1 is GTSNPN, CDR2 SVGIG (reference sequence). CDR3 length: 14 residues. CDR3 coding DNA: TGTGCCTGGACCCGTTTAGCTGTTATAGATACGCAGTATTTT. Translated, it gives CAWTRLAVIDTQYF.

The chain has TRBV5-1 and TRBJ1-2, with D unresolved. The CDR3 has 15 residues. The V and J ends lost 0 bases and 4 bases respectively, with 13 bases between them. CDR1 and CDR2 from the germline V gene are SGHRS and YFSETQ. CDR3 residues: CASSLGGYTSYGYTF. The DNA of the CDR3 is TGCGCCAGCAGCTTGGGAGGGTATACCTCCTATGGCTACACCTTC.

This clone was detected only once. The CDR3 region has the DNA TGTGCCAGCAGTCCGGACAGGGTCCCCTATAGCAATCAGCCCCAGCATTTT. Protein sequence: CASSPDRVPYSNQPQHF. V usage is TRBV6-6 and J usage is TRBJ1-5; TRBD1 matches 8 bases. The length of the CDR3 is 17 residues. The V segment lost 5 bases and the J segment 0 bases; nucleotides outside the gene matches: 9. From germline, CDR1 is MNHNY and CDR2 SVGAGI (reference sequence).

The chain combines TRBV4-3 with TRBJ2-3; no clear D gene. V lost 0 bases, J lost 3 bases, and 10 bases lay in between. The CDR3 loop spans 15 amino acids. Per germline, CDR1 LGHNA and CDR2 YSLEER. The CDR3 sequence: CASSQDLQVTDTQYF. The CDR3 coding sequence is TGCGCCAGCAGCCAAGATCTCCAGGTGACAGATACGCAGTATTTT.

The chain combines TRBV7-2 with TRBJ1-2, with TRBD1 identical over 9 bases. Germline CDR1 reads SGHTA; CDR2 reads FQGNSA. This CDR3 has 16 residues. With V trimmed by 3 bases and J by 2 bases, 7 bases remained unmatched. CDR3 sequence reads: CASSLAFGTGNYGYTF. CDR3 bases: TGTGCCAGCAGCTTGGCGTTCGGGACAGGGAACTATGGCTACACCTTC.

This chain joins TRBV12-5 and TRBJ1-1; no clear D gene. The V gene's germline CDR1 is LGHNT and CDR2 FRNRAP. The germline V and J ends were trimmed by 3 bases and 5 bases, with 13 bases remaining between them. This CDR3 spans 14 amino acids. The DNA for the CDR3 is TGTGCTAGTGGTTTATCGGGGAAAAAAACTGAAGCTTTCTTT. It is translated as CASGLSGKKTEAFF.

The rearrangement joins TRBV18 to TRBJ1-4; 7 bases are shared with TRBD1. The CDR3 is made up of 15 amino acids. CDR1 and CDR2 from the germline V gene are KGHSH and LQKENI. V shed 3 bases and J 7 bases; nucleotides not matched to a gene: 8. CDR3 nucleotide sequence: TGTGCCAGCTCACCCCCACAGGGGTGGGGTGAAAAACTGTTTTTT. Amino acids: CASSPPQGWGEKLFF. The full variable domain, rest sourced from reference TRBV18 and TRBJ1-4, is NAGVMQNPRHLVRRRGQEARLRCSPMKGHSHVYWYRQLPEEGLKFMVYLQKENIIDESGMPKERFSAEFPKEGPSILRIQQVVRGDSAAYFCASSPPQGWGEKLFFGSGTQLSVL.

This clone was recorded a few times. J is TRBJ1-2 and V is TRBV5-6; 8 positions match TRBD1. V lost 4 bases to trimming and J lost 4 bases; unmatched junction nucleotides: 12. Germline values: CDR1 SGHDT, CDR2 YYEEEE. This CDR3 spans 16 amino acids. Here the CDR3 reads CASSGWTGNPSYGYTF. Here the CDR3 DNA reads TGTGCCAGCAGCGGCTGGACAGGGAACCCAAGCTATGGCTACACCTTC.

The chain uses TRBV5-1 and TRBJ2-7; D is ambiguous. Germline V gene sequence: CDR1 SGHRS, CDR2 YFSETQ. The CDR3 runs 15 residues. Trimming shortened V by 4 bases and J by 4 bases, and 18 bases separated the two germline ends. Written as DNA, the CDR3 is TGCGCCAGCAGCCACAACATCCGAACATCATACGAGCAGTACTTC. Encoded protein: CASSHNIRTSYEQYF.